A single sample gave rise to the 25 T cell receptor beta chains below, sequenced in a study of cytomegalovirus exposure and HLA in healthy donors. Sequencing used immunoSEQ multiplex PCR; TCRdb keeps in-frame clones, though not all of them. The data show about 300,000 clones, 70% to 90% seen once. Sample: PBMCs. The origin of the receptors is a woman aged 18-29 years in good health and CMV-seronegative.

This clone was counted between two and nine times. This chain uses TRBV27 with TRBJ1-2; a possible D gene is TRBD1 (6 bases). V lost 7 bases, J lost 7 bases, and 13 bases lay in between. The CDR3 runs to 12 residues. Germline V gene sequence: CDR1 MNHEY, CDR2 SMNVEV (reference sequence). The CDR3: CASTRGDIGYTF. Written as DNA, the CDR3 is TGTGCCAGCACCAGGGGTGATATTGGCTACACCTTC.

This clone came up once. This chain connects TRBV2 to TRBJ2-4, with D uncertain. V lost 4 bases to trimming and J lost 0 bases, with 13 bases between them. The CDR3 length is 16 residues. Germline loops: CDR1 SNHLY, CDR2 FYNNEI. The chain's CDR3 is CASSGAGALAKNIQYF. The CDR3 bases are TGTGCCAGCAGTGGGGCCGGCGCGTTAGCCAAAAACATTCAGTACTTC. The full variable domain, its missing parts supplied by reference TRBV2 and TRBJ2-4, is EPEVTQTPSHQVTQMGQEVILRCVPISNHLYFYWYRQILGQKVEFLVSFYNNEISEKSEIFDDQFSVERPDGSNFTLKIRSTKLEDSAMYFCASSGAGALAKNIQYFGAGTRLSVL.

The rearrangement joins TRBV2 to TRBJ1-1, with 7 positions matching TRBD1. The germline gives CDR1 SNHLY, CDR2 FYNNEI. V shed 5 bases and J 4 bases; nucleotides not matched to a gene: 10. The CDR3 has 15 amino acids. CDR3 region: CASSRTGARGTEAFF. In DNA, the CDR3 is TGTGCCAGCAGTCGAACAGGGGCGCGGGGCACTGAAGCTTTCTTT.

The chain uses TRBV2 and TRBJ2-7; D unclear. Deletions cut 8 bases from V and 3 bases from J, with 11 bases between. CDR3 length: 12 residues. Germline-derived CDR1 and CDR2 are SNHLY and FYNNEI. CDR3 nucleotides: TGTGCCAGCGAGTCCCAAAACTACGAGCAGTACTTC. Translation: CASESQNYEQYF. Complete variable domain (other parts from reference TRBV2 and TRBJ2-7): EPEVTQTPSHQVTQMGQEVILRCVPISNHLYFYWYRQILGQKVEFLVSFYNNEISEKSEIFDDQFSVERPDGSNFTLKIRSTKLEDSAMYFCASESQNYEQYFGPGTRLTVT.

This chain uses TRBV4-2 with TRBJ2-6; 7 bases agree with TRBD1. Germline V gene data show CDR1 as LGHNA and CDR2 as YNFKEQ. V lost 0 bases and J lost 1; bases outside the gene matches: 6. This CDR3 comprises 18 residues. CDR3 DNA: TGTGCCAGCAGCCAAGATCCGCAGGGGGTGTCTGGGGCCAACGTCCTGACTTTC. Protein: CASSQDPQGVSGANVLTF.

The chain is built from TRBV5-1 and TRBJ2-7; D is perhaps TRBD2 (5 bases). The V end was cut by 5 bases, the J end by 5 bases, with 14 bases between. There are 13 residues in the CDR3. The germline V gene has CDR1 SGHRS and CDR2 YFSETQ. CDR3 residues: CASRLSGMNEQYF. The CDR3 region has the DNA TGCGCCAGCAGACTCAGCGGTATGAACGAGCAGTACTTC.

The gene calls are TRBV28 and TRBJ1-1; D is possibly TRBD1 (6 bases). V was clipped by 10 bases and J by 5 bases, with 17 bases between them. This CDR3 has 13 residues. Germline assignment: CDR1 MDHEN and CDR2 SYDVKM. CDR3 DNA sequence: TGTGCCACCAGGACAGCCGAACTGACTGAAGCTTTCTTT. It yields the protein CATRTAELTEAFF.

The chain employs TRBV19 and TRBJ1-5, with 9 bases lining up with TRBD1. The CDR3 is 14 amino acids. Germline trimming cut 6 bases from V and 7 bases from J; bases unmatched to any gene: 7. Germline values: CDR1 LNHDA, CDR2 SQIVND (reference sequence). CDR3 sequence (DNA): TGTGCCAGTAGCCCGACAGGGGGGGGGCAGCCCCAGCATTTT. Amino acids: CASSPTGGGQPQHF.

This chain joins TRBV5-1 and TRBJ2-2; the match to TRBD1 covers 11 bases. Trimming removed 5 bases from V and 0 bases from J; junction bases left unmatched: 12. From germline, CDR1 is SGHRS and CDR2 YFSETQ. There are 19 residues in the CDR3. The CDR3 loop is CASSRGRTGGAANTGELFF. The CDR3 DNA follows: TGCGCCAGCAGTCGCGGGCGGACAGGGGGCGCCGCGAACACCGGGGAGCTGTTTTTT.

The genes are TRBV28 and TRBJ2-7, with D unresolved. The CDR3 runs 13 residues. From germline, CDR1 is MDHEN and CDR2 SYDVKM. V shed 4 bases and J shed 3 bases, with 10 bases lying between them. CDR3 sequence reads: CASSSETYYEQYF. The CDR3 nucleotides are TGTGCCAGCAGTTCCGAAACATACTACGAGCAGTACTTC.

This clone showed up just once. The CDR3 DNA reads as TGTGCCAGCAGCTTGGGGGGCGGGAGTATGTATTTT. Protein: CASSLGGGSMYF. The V and J genes are TRBV5-6 and TRBJ2-3, with TRBD2 identical over 7 bases. Germline V gives CDR1 SGHDT, CDR2 YYEEEE. This CDR3 contains 12 residues. Trimming removed 0 bases from V and 14 bases from J; junction bases left unmatched: 6.

The chain is built from TRBV6-5 and TRBJ2-7; a possible D gene is TRBD2 (6 bases). The germline CDR1 and CDR2 sequences are MNHEY and SVGAGI. Trimming shortened V by 0 bases and J by 2 bases, and 14 bases separated the two germline ends. The length of the CDR3 is 16 residues. CDR3 coding DNA: TGTGCCAGCAGTTACTCGGGAGGCCGCCCGGCCTACGAGCAGTACTTC. This encodes CASSYSGGRPAYEQYF.

The V gene is TRBV28, the J gene TRBJ2-1; TRBD2 aligns across 10 bases. The germline V gene encodes CDR1 MDHEN and CDR2 SYDVKM. Germline trimming cut 3 bases from V and 5 bases from J; bases unmatched to any gene: 7. This CDR3 region has 16 residues. The CDR3 nucleotides read TGTGCCAGCAGTTTTGTGGGACTAGCGTCCGACAATGAGCAGTTCTTC. Translated, it gives CASSFVGLASDNEQFF.

The chain couples TRBV10-1 to TRBJ2-3; 12 positions agree with TRBD2. Germline V gene lookup returns CDR1 WNHNN and CDR2 SYGVQD (reference sequence). The trim removed 6 bases at V and 0 bases at J, leaving 16 bases unmatched. This CDR3 contains 20 residues. The CDR3 region has the DNA TGCGCCAGCAGGCGATGGACTAGCGGGGACATCCCTATTAGCACAGATACGCAGTATTTT. Protein product: CASRRWTSGDIPISTDTQYF.

This chain joins TRBV6-5 and TRBJ2-7; possible D gene TRBD2, 5 bases. Germline loops: CDR1 MNHEY, CDR2 SVGAGI. The CDR3 extends over 13 amino acids. V lost 0 bases and J lost 6, with 9 bases in between. The CDR3 region is CASSYSGSGEQYF. The CDR3 DNA reads as TGTGCCAGCAGTTACTCTGGAAGCGGCGAGCAGTACTTC.

V gene TRBV5-1 combines with J gene TRBJ2-5; possible D gene TRBD1, 6 bases. The CDR3 is made up of 15 amino acids. The V and J ends lost 1 base and 0 bases respectively, with 10 bases between them. The germline CDR1 and CDR2 sequences are SGHRS and YFSETQ. In DNA, the CDR3 is TGCGCCAGCAGCTTGAGGGCAGGGGACCAAGAGACCCAGTACTTC. Protein: CASSLRAGDQETQYF.

The chain uses TRBV9 and TRBJ1-1; TRBD1 agrees at 7 bases. The CDR3 has 15 residues. The junction had 6 bases not matched to a gene; V was cut back by 1 base and J by 3 bases. Germline CDR1 reads SGDLS; CDR2 reads YYNGEE. The CDR3 reads CASSVYRGRDTEAFF. Written as DNA, the CDR3 is TGTGCCAGCAGCGTATACAGGGGTAGGGACACTGAAGCTTTCTTT.

The rearrangement joins TRBV10-3 to TRBJ2-1; perhaps TRBD2 as D (6 bases). Germline CDR1 ENHRY, CDR2 SYGVKD. The CDR3 runs 17 residues. V dropped 6 bases and J dropped 2 bases, with 20 bases sitting between them. In nucleotides, the CDR3 is TGTGCCATCAGATCCCCGGGGCGGGGTCCCCCCTACAATGAGCAGTTCTTC. As protein: CAIRSPGRGPPYNEQFF.

The chain carries TRBV19 and TRBJ2-7, with D possibly being TRBD2 (6 bases). The V end was cut by 5 bases, the J end by 0 bases, with 14 bases between. Germline V lookup: CDR1 LNHDA, CDR2 SQIVND (reference sequence). This CDR3 spans 15 amino acids. CDR3 residues: CASSGWDSSSYEQYF. The CDR3 nucleotides are TGTGCCAGTAGTGGCTGGGACTCTAGCTCCTACGAGCAGTACTTC.

CDR3 region: CASNSPNEKLFF. The CDR3 nucleotides read TGTGCCAGCAACAGTCCGAATGAAAAACTGTTTTTT. The V call is TRBV2, the J call TRBJ1-4; no reliable D call. The V end lost 7 bases, the J end lost 5 bases, and 8 bases lay between the germline ends. The CDR3 has 12 residues. CDR1 and CDR2 (germline): SNHLY, FYNNEI.

The chain carries TRBV19 and TRBJ2-6; D unclear. CDR1 and CDR2 from the germline V gene are LNHDA and SQIVND (reference sequence). The ends were cut back, 7 bases at V and 2 bases at J, with 9 bases in the middle. The CDR3 covers 14 residues. The CDR3 spells CASNSIAGANVLTF. In nucleotides, the CDR3 is TGTGCCAGTAATTCTATCGCTGGGGCCAACGTCCTGACTTTC.

The chain combines TRBV5-1 with TRBJ2-7, with 10 bases matching TRBD2. Germline lookup yields CDR1 SGHRS and CDR2 YFSETQ. V dropped 6 bases and J dropped 1; count of bases not matched to a gene: 4. The CDR3 is made up of 14 amino acids. CDR3 protein: CASNPSGSSYEQYF. The DNA of the CDR3 is TGCGCCAGCAATCCTAGCGGGAGTTCCTACGAGCAGTACTTC.

In its sample, this clone was seen once. This chain links TRBV5-1 with TRBJ2-3; TRBD1 matches at 9 bases. Losses at the gene ends were 3 bases for V and 4 bases for J; bases not matched to a gene: 0. Germline V gives CDR1 SGHRS, CDR2 YFSETQ. The CDR3 is 13 amino acids. In DNA form, the CDR3 reads TGCGCCAGCAGCTGGACAGGGGCAGATACGCAGTATTTT. Translated: CASSWTGADTQYF.

The genes are TRBV30 and TRBJ1-6; 11 nucleotides align to TRBD1. Trimming removed 1 base from V and 9 bases from J; junction bases left unmatched: 2. This CDR3 is 14 amino acids long. Germline V gene sequence: CDR1 GTSNPN, CDR2 SVGIG (reference sequence). The CDR3 sequence is CAWSAGTGGSPLHF. The DNA for the CDR3 is TGTGCCTGGAGTGCCGGGACAGGGGGTTCACCCCTCCACTTT.

This rearrangement joins TRBV6-6 to TRBJ2-7, with D maybe TRBD2 (6 bases). The germline V gene has CDR1 MNHNY and CDR2 SVGAGI (reference sequence). This CDR3 spans 15 amino acids. The V and J ends lost 2 bases and 6 bases respectively, with 17 bases between them. The CDR3 region has the DNA TGTGCCAGCAGTTACACGAGACGGGAGAGGGGCGAGCAGTACTTC. Its translation is CASSYTRRERGEQYF.